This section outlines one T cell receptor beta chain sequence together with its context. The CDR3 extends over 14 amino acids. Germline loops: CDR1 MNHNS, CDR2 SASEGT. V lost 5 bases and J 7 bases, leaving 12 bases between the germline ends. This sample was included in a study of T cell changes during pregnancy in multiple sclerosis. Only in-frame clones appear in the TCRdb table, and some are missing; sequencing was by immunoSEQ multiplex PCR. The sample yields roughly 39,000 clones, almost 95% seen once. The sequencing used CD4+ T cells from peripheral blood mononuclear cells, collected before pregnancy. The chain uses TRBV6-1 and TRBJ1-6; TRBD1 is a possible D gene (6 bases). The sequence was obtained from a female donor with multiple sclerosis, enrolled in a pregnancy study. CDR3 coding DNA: TGTGCCAGCAGTCTACAGGGTGGGAATTCACCCCTCCACTTT. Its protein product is CASSLQGGNSPLHF.